This TCR beta chain is from a study of CD8 T cells in ankylosing spondylitis. This clonotype was counted many times. As yet, its antigen is unknown. Overall study findings and caveats: Fewer than ten highly homologous variants made up a TCR beta motif that seemed to typify ankylosing spondylitis blood.

This CDR3 has 12 amino acids. Trimming took off 3 bases at V and 4 bases at J, with 10 bases between the two ends. Germline V gene data show CDR1 as SQVTM and CDR2 as ANQGSEA. TCRdb fed the 5' RACE reads into MiXCR, producing one record per CDR3 protein. The table shows 290,000 or so distinct CDR3 sequences, with roughly 20% occurring only once. This sequence joins TRBV29-1 and TRBJ2-7; tentative D call: TRBD2 (7 bases). Sequencing input: blood, either unsorted or a sorted T cell fraction (not recorded which). This clonotype was sampled from a female donor with ankylosing spondylitis or in good health (not recorded which). CDR3 region: CSVEGGGYEQYF. The CDR3 DNA reads as TGCAGCGTTGAGGGAGGGGGATACGAGCAGTACTTC.